The 24 T cell receptor beta chains below come from one sample, sequenced in a study of OX40 agonist ivuxolimab in advanced cancers. The method was immunoSEQ multiplex PCR; TCRdb's version includes in-frame clones alone and lacks a portion of them. Of tens of thousands of clones listed, roughly 89% were seen once; the top ten hold roughly 0.6%. The sequences come from CD4+ or CD8+ T cells sorted from blood, collected in a trial of the OX40 agonist ivuxolimab. These receptors came from an adult with an advanced solid tumor such as melanoma, head and neck, liver or kidney cancer.

V and J are TRBV7-8 and TRBJ2-3, with 9 bases aligning to TRBD2. V trimming: 1 base; J trimming: 0 bases; junction bases outside the gene matches: 11. Per the germline V gene, CDR1 is SGHVS and CDR2 is FQNEAQ. There are 19 residues in the CDR3. CDR3 protein: CASSLGRLAGPVSTDTQYF. In DNA form, the CDR3 reads TGTGCCAGCAGCTTAGGGCGGCTAGCGGGGCCGGTAAGCACAGATACGCAGTATTTT.

This clone showed up just once. This chain joins TRBV11-2 and TRBJ1-1; 8 positions match TRBD1. The germline V gene has CDR1 SGHAT and CDR2 FQNNGV. The J segment lost 5 bases and the V segment lost 4 bases, leaving 9 bases of the junction unmatched. This CDR3 region has 15 residues. The CDR3, as DNA: TGTGCCAGCAGCTCTCAGGGGGCGCCGGAAACTGAAGCTTTCTTT. It translates to CASSSQGAPETEAFF.

This chain links TRBV27 with TRBJ1-6; D possibly corresponds to TRBD1 (5 bases). CDR1 and CDR2 (germline): MNHEY, SMNVEV (reference sequence). The V end lost 5 bases, the J end lost 10 bases, and 15 bases lay between the germline ends. The CDR3 spans 14 residues. This CDR3 reads CASSRQGSFSPLHF. The CDR3 DNA reads TGTGCCAGCAGTCGGCAGGGTTCGTTCTCACCCCTCCACTTT.

The CDR3 DNA reads as TGCGCCAGCAGCCAAGATCGGGGTGGCTCTGGAAACACCATATATTTT. As protein: CASSQDRGGSGNTIYF. J is TRBJ1-3 and V is TRBV4-3; D is unresolved. V was shortened by 0 bases and J by 0 bases, with 9 bases between the two germline ends. CDR1 LGHNA and CDR2 YSLEER come from the germline V gene. The CDR3 runs 16 residues.

The chain has TRBV28 and TRBJ2-4; 7 nucleotides agree with TRBD1. V was pared by 5 bases and J by 0 bases, with 7 bases of the junction left unmatched. The CDR3 runs to 16 residues. Germline lookup yields CDR1 MDHEN and CDR2 SYDVKM. The DNA for the CDR3 is TGTGCCAGCAGTCAACAGGGGTTTGTAGCCAAAAACATTCAGTACTTC. Translation: CASSQQGFVAKNIQYF. Combining the CDR3 with reference TRBV28 and TRBJ2-4 gives the whole variable domain DVKVTQSSRYLVKRTGEKVFLECVQDMDHENMFWYRQDPGLGLRLIYFSYDVKMKEKGDIPEGYSVSREKKERFSLILESASTNQTSMYLCASSQQGFVAKNIQYFGAGTRLSVL.

The chain employs TRBV27 and TRBJ2-7, with D unclear. CDR1 and CDR2 (germline): MNHEY, SMNVEV (reference sequence). The V end lost 2 bases, the J end lost 4 bases, and 9 bases lay between the germline ends. The CDR3 has 13 amino acids. The CDR3 protein is CASSLKWGYEQYF. In DNA, the CDR3 is TGTGCCAGCAGTTTAAAGTGGGGATACGAGCAGTACTTC.

This chain joins TRBV18 and TRBJ2-7; D gene ambiguous. CDR1 is KGHSH, CDR2 LQKENI, per germline. The CDR3 runs 12 residues. The germline V and J ends were trimmed by 3 bases and 3 bases, with 6 bases remaining between them. This chain's CDR3 is CASSPEVYEQYF. DNA of the CDR3: TGTGCCAGCTCACCGGAAGTCTACGAGCAGTACTTC.

The rearrangement links TRBV12-5 to TRBJ1-6; 7 nucleotides agree with TRBD1. CDR3 length: 14 amino acids. V gave up 6 bases and J gave up 6 bases; unmatched junction bases: 5. CDR1 and CDR2 from the germline V gene are LGHNT and FRNRAP. CDR3 sequence (DNA): TGTGCTAGTGGACCGGGACAGTTTAATTCACCCCTCCACTTT. It is translated as CASGPGQFNSPLHF.

The chain combines TRBV6-1 with TRBJ2-5; 9 positions match TRBD2. Germline assignment: CDR1 MNHNS and CDR2 SASEGT. The V segment lost 2 bases and the J segment 5 bases; nucleotides outside the gene matches: 18. CDR3 size: 19 residues. The chain's CDR3 is CASSERRGEASGERETQYF. CDR3 bases: TGTGCCAGCAGTGAAAGGCGAGGGGAGGCTAGCGGGGAGAGGGAGACCCAGTACTTC.

The chain employs TRBV19 and TRBJ2-3, with 9 bases identical to TRBD1. Germline V gene sequence: CDR1 LNHDA, CDR2 SQIVND (reference sequence). CDR3 length: 15 residues. J lost 3 bases, V lost 5 bases, and 6 bases had no gene match. The CDR3 nucleotides read TGTGCCAGTAGTCTCAGACAGGGGGTGACAGATACGCAGTATTTT. It yields the protein CASSLRQGVTDTQYF.

The chain links TRBV7-3 to TRBJ2-2, with 9 positions matching TRBD2. Germline V gene sequence: CDR1 SGHTA, CDR2 FQGTGA. J gave up 5 bases and V 6 bases, and 16 bases lay outside the gene matches. This CDR3 is built from 18 residues. The CDR3 loop is CASSPTLSGGPRTGELFF. Here the CDR3 DNA reads TGTGCCAGCAGTCCAACCCTTAGCGGGGGACCGAGGACCGGGGAGCTGTTTTTT.

The rearrangement links TRBV5-6 to TRBJ1-4, with D possibly TRBD1 on 5 matching bases. From germline, CDR1 is SGHDT and CDR2 YYEEEE. The CDR3 contains 18 residues. Between the trimmed V and J ends, which lost 1 base and 8 bases, there was a span of 24 bases. This CDR3 reads CASSLLGPRAGDGEKLFF. The CDR3 coding sequence is TGTGCCAGCAGCTTGCTGGGACCCAGGGCCGGGGATGGCGAAAAACTGTTTTTT.

This rearrangement joins TRBV18 to TRBJ2-3; D gene uncertain. CDR1 KGHSH and CDR2 LQKENI come from the germline V gene. Trimming took 7 bases from V and 2 from J, leaving 4 bases between them. This CDR3 spans 11 amino acids. CDR3 region: CASFLTDTQYF. CDR3 DNA: TGTGCCAGCTTCCTCACAGATACGCAGTATTTT.

The chain couples TRBV7-9 to TRBJ2-7; 12 bases are shared with TRBD2. The CDR3 sequence is 15 residues long. V was clipped by 5 bases and J by 2 bases; unmatched bases: 4. From germline, CDR1 is SEHNR and CDR2 FQNEAQ (reference sequence). The DNA of the CDR3 is TGTGCCAGCAGCATTCTAGCGGGGGGGCCCTACGAGCAGTACTTC. Encoded protein: CASSILAGGPYEQYF.

This clone was seen just once. The V gene is TRBV4-2, the J gene TRBJ1-1, with D uncertain. CDR1 and CDR2 from the germline V gene are LGHNA and YNFKEQ. V lost 0 bases and J lost 3, with 8 bases in between. This CDR3 contains 14 residues. CDR3 amino acids: CASSQDGRDTEAFF. The CDR3 DNA reads as TGTGCCAGCAGCCAAGATGGAAGGGACACTGAAGCTTTCTTT.

As DNA, the CDR3 is TGTGCCAGCAGCTTGGGGGGGAGCCGAACCCTCCGCGAGCAGTACTTC. Translation: CASSLGGSRTLREQYF. The chain couples TRBV5-4 to TRBJ2-7, with D perhaps assigned TRBD1 or TRBD2 (5 bases each). The CDR3 runs to 16 residues. Deletions cut 0 bases from V and 6 bases from J, with 19 bases between. Germline assignment: CDR1 SGHNT and CDR2 YYREEE (reference sequence).

The rearrangement uses TRBV29-1 and TRBJ2-3, with 11 nucleotides matching TRBD2. J gave up 0 bases and V 4 bases, and 3 bases lay outside the gene matches. This CDR3 has 15 residues. Germline V gene sequence: CDR1 SQVTM, CDR2 ANQGSEA. The CDR3 nucleotides are TGCAGCGTTGCCGGGACTAGCGGTAGCACAGATACGCAGTATTTT. Translation: CSVAGTSGSTDTQYF.

V and J are TRBV5-4 and TRBJ2-1; no clear D gene. Germline CDR1 SGHNT, CDR2 YYREEE (reference sequence). The germline V and J ends were trimmed by 4 bases and 6 bases, with 17 bases remaining between them. The CDR3 sequence is 15 residues long. Here the CDR3 reads CASSQADRRFNEQFF. The DNA of the CDR3 is TGTGCCAGCAGCCAGGCGGACCGCCGTTTCAATGAGCAGTTCTTC. Using reference TRBV5-4 and TRBJ2-1 for the parts outside the CDR3, the full variable domain is ETGVTQSPTHLIKTRGQQVTLRCSSQSGHNTVSWYQQALGQGPQFIFQYYREEENGRGNFPPRFSGLQFPNYSSELNVNALELDDSALYLCASSQADRRFNEQFFGPGTRLTVL.

The CDR3 spells CASIEIGGVALHF. The CDR3 DNA reads TGTGCCAGCATCGAAATCGGGGGTGTAGCCCTCCACTTT. This chain uses TRBV6-1 with TRBJ1-6; D might be TRBD1 (5 bases). The CDR3 has 13 amino acids. Germline lookup yields CDR1 MNHNS and CDR2 SASEGT. Trimming left V 7 bases short and J 14 bases short, with 18 bases between.

The gene calls are TRBV27 and TRBJ2-1; 11 nucleotides agree with TRBD1. With 6 bases clipped from V and 8 bases from J, the junction kept 6 bases outside the gene matches. Per germline, CDR1 MNHEY and CDR2 SMNVEV (reference sequence). The CDR3 covers 14 residues. The CDR3 protein is CASRDRGRPHEQFF. CDR3 nucleotides: TGTGCCAGCAGGGACAGGGGGCGCCCCCATGAGCAGTTCTTC.

The chain uses TRBV11-3 and TRBJ2-7; 11 bases map to TRBD2. The CDR3 covers 15 residues. V shed 3 bases, J shed 2 bases, and the junction held 3 bases outside the gene matches. CDR1 and CDR2 (germline): SGHNT, YENEEA. CDR3 sequence (DNA): TGTGCCAGCAGCTTTAATAGCGGGGGGGCCTACGAGCAGTACTTC. Residues: CASSFNSGGAYEQYF.

The chain is built from TRBV19 and TRBJ1-2, with 7 bases aligning to TRBD1. The germline V gene encodes CDR1 LNHDA and CDR2 SQIVND (reference sequence). This CDR3 contains 15 residues. The V segment lost 4 bases and the J segment 6 bases; nucleotides outside the gene matches: 11. For the CDR3, the DNA is TGTGCCAGTAGTACCCATCCGAAGGGGGCTCATGGCTACACCTTC. The encoded protein is CASSTHPKGAHGYTF.

The chain uses TRBV7-9 and TRBJ1-5, with TRBD1 matching 7 bases. Trimming removed 5 bases from V and 4 bases from J; junction bases left unmatched: 2. The CDR3 length is 13 residues. The germline V gene has CDR1 SEHNR and CDR2 FQNEAQ (reference sequence). Here the CDR3 DNA reads TGTGCCAGCAGCCCGGGACAGAATCAGCCCCAGCATTTT. It is translated as CASSPGQNQPQHF.

This rearrangement joins TRBV2 to TRBJ2-6; D is tentatively TRBD1 or TRBD2 (7 bases each). The V gene lost 4 bases and the J gene lost 0 bases, with 16 bases spanning the gap. CDR3 length: 18 amino acids. CDR1 SNHLY and CDR2 FYNNEI come from the germline V gene. The CDR3 DNA is TGTGCCAGCAGTGGGGTAGGGGGCGGGAGCTCTGGGGCCAACGTCCTGACTTTC. This translates into CASSGVGGGSSGANVLTF.